The 5 T cell receptor beta chains presented below share a single source sample, sequenced in a study of tumor and adjacent non-tumor tissue in lung cancer. No cell sorting was done before RNA was extracted from the tissue. A modified ARM-PCR protocol with three rounds of nested PCR amplified TCRbeta. Via MiXCR, TCRdb re-called the multiplex PCR reads, giving one row per CDR3 protein. The sample lists about 200,000 distinct CDR3 sequences; about 76% were seen once. The source material was lung tumor tissue. These receptors came from a man aged 60 to 69 with non-small cell lung cancer.

The chain couples TRBV5-4 to TRBJ1-2; no clear D gene. Trimming removed 2 bases from V and 8 bases from J, with 16 bases in between. The CDR3 has 14 amino acids. Per the germline V gene, CDR1 is SGHNT and CDR2 is YYREEE (reference sequence). In DNA, the CDR3 is TGTGCCAGCAGCTTCCCGGAGAGGACGGGCGGCTACACCTTC. This sequence encodes CASSFPERTGGYTF.

The rearrangement uses TRBV11-2 and TRBJ2-5; 13 nucleotides align to TRBD2. Germline trimming cut 9 bases from V and 5 bases from J; bases unmatched to any gene: 6. This CDR3 region has 14 residues. Per the germline V gene, CDR1 is SGHAT and CDR2 is FQNNGV. CDR3 nucleotides: TGTGCCAGTAGCACTAGCGGGGGGGATGAGACCCAGTACTTC. Translated, it gives CASSTSGGDETQYF.

This chain connects TRBV4-2 to TRBJ1-6; D not resolved. Between the trimmed V and J ends, which lost 7 bases and 5 bases, there was a span of 15 bases. The CDR3 is 15 residues long. The germline V gene has CDR1 LGHNA and CDR2 YNFKEQ. This CDR3 is CASTSAHLNNSPLHF. The CDR3 DNA is TGTGCCAGCACCTCGGCGCACCTGAATAATTCACCCCTCCACTTT.

The rearrangement links TRBV5-1 to TRBJ1-1, with TRBD1 identical over 8 bases. Germline trimming cut 7 bases from V and 1 base from J; bases unmatched to any gene: 6. Germline assignment: CDR1 SGHRS and CDR2 YFSETQ. This CDR3 region has 14 residues. The CDR3 DNA follows: TGCGCCAGCGGCTCCGGGACAGGGAACACTGAAGCTTTCTTT. This encodes CASGSGTGNTEAFF. The entire variable domain, with the rest obtained from reference TRBV5-1 and TRBJ1-1, is as follows: KAGVTQTPRYLIKTRGQQVTLSCSPISGHRSVSWYQQTPGQGLQFLFEYFSETQRNKGNFPGRFSGRQFSNSRSEMNVSTLELGDSALYLCASGSGTGNTEAFFGQGTRLTVV.

This clonotype has at least ten counts. CDR3 amino acids: CASSLPTSGDGEQYF. In nucleotides, the CDR3 is TGTGCCAGCAGTTTGCCAACTAGCGGGGACGGCGAGCAGTACTTC. The chain links TRBV28 to TRBJ2-7; 10 nucleotides line up with TRBD2. The CDR3 totals 15 residues. Germline loops: CDR1 MDHEN, CDR2 SYDVKM. Losses at the gene ends were 3 bases for V and 6 bases for J; bases not matched to a gene: 8.